The sequence of this T cell receptor (beta chain) was determined in a study of blood T cell repertoires in COVID-19. Turning to the study itself: Whether acute or convalescent, the COVID-19 samples came from the United States, Italy and Spain.

This clone was seen more than once but under ten times. CDR1 is KGHSH, CDR2 LQKENI, per germline. Trimming removed 3 bases from V and 4 bases from J, with 28 bases in between. The CDR3 runs 19 residues. Authors' analysis steps: Reference gene primer amplification yielded estimated nucleated cell counts. Clones were read by immunoSEQ multiplex PCR, and TCRdb kept only the in-frame ones, dropping some. The D gene and trimming were derived from the DNA, and the V and J assignments and clone size from that table. Seen here are approximately 310,000 clones, about 89% observed once, and the top ten hold over 4%.

This sequence joins TRBV18 and TRBJ2-7; D perhaps matches TRBD1 (6 bases). Sequencing was carried out using PBMCs or T cells enriched from blood (not recorded which). The source is a man aged 55 to 70 who had recovered from COVID-19. CDR3 loop: CASSPPTAVGTSLQYEQYF. CDR3 coding DNA: TGTGCCAGCTCACCTCCCACAGCAGTCGGGACATCCCTGCAATACGAGCAGTACTTC.